The 17 T cell receptor beta chains below come from one sample, sequenced in a study of blood T cell repertoires in COVID-19. Assay: immunoSEQ multiplex PCR; the TCRdb copy retains only in-frame clones and omits some. Here the sample spans about 330,000 clones, 70% to 90% being singletons. Material for sequencing was peripheral blood. These receptors were collected from a woman aged 50 to 65 with active or convalescent COVID-19.

The chain links TRBV28 to TRBJ1-1; TRBD1 agrees at 8 bases. Germline loops: CDR1 MDHEN, CDR2 SYDVKM. Trimming at V came to 7 bases and at J to 11 bases, leaving 18 bases not matched to a gene. CDR3 length equals 15 residues. CDR3 sequence reads: CASILIVGQDNRAFF. The DNA of the CDR3 is TGTGCCAGCATTCTTATTGTGGGACAGGATAATCGGGCTTTCTTT.

The rearrangement uses TRBV30 and TRBJ1-1, with 9 bases lining up with TRBD1. Germline-derived CDR1 and CDR2 are GTSNPN and SVGIG (reference sequence). The CDR3 consists of 11 residues. The V segment lost 3 bases and the J segment 7 bases; nucleotides outside the gene matches: 0. CDR3 in DNA: TGTGCCTGGAGGGACAGGGGTGAAGCTTTCTTT. It encodes CAWRDRGEAFF. Supplemented by reference TRBV30 and TRBJ1-1, the full variable domain reads SQTIHQWPATLVQPVGSPLSLECTVEGTSNPNLYWYRQAAGRGLQLLFYSVGIGQISSEVPQNLSASRPQDRQFILSSKKLLLSDSGFYLCAWRDRGEAFFGQGTRLTVV.

J is TRBJ2-2 and V is TRBV4-3, with TRBD1 identical over 8 bases. Germline V gene lookup returns CDR1 LGHNA and CDR2 YSLEER. The V and J ends lost 2 bases and 7 bases, in that order; junction bases with no gene match: 12. The CDR3 is made up of 17 amino acids. The CDR3 sequence is CASSQSSTGGYGGELFF. CDR3 coding DNA: TGCGCCAGCAGCCAAAGTTCAACAGGGGGATATGGCGGGGAGCTGTTTTTT.

V is TRBV29-1 and J is TRBJ2-1, with TRBD2 matching over 12 bases. Germline CDR1 is SQVTM and CDR2 is ANQGSEA. The CDR3 extends over 19 amino acids. Trimming removed 1 base from V and 6 bases from J; junction bases left unmatched: 16. CDR3 DNA sequence: TGCAGCGTTGAAGGTTATAGGACTAGCGGGGAAGAGCTTCGCAATGAGCAGTTCTTC. Protein product: CSVEGYRTSGEELRNEQFF.

The chain carries TRBV7-9 and TRBJ2-3; the D gene is possibly TRBD2 (6 bases). Germline loops: CDR1 SEHNR, CDR2 FQNEAQ (reference sequence). Trimming left V 5 bases short and J 5 bases short, with 17 bases between. The CDR3 runs to 15 residues. Here the CDR3 reads CASSVTAAGGDTQYF. DNA of the CDR3: TGTGCCAGCAGCGTAACAGCCGCCGGGGGAGATACGCAGTATTTT.

In this sample, this clone turned up once. This chain connects TRBV6-1 to TRBJ2-2; 10 bases map to TRBD2. Germline CDR1 reads MNHNS; CDR2 reads SASEGT. V shed 4 bases, J shed 4 bases, and the junction held 6 bases outside the gene matches. This CDR3 region has 16 residues. CDR3 sequence (DNA): TGTGCCAGCAGTGCTGGACTAGCGGCAGCCACCGGGGAGCTGTTTTTT. This codes for CASSAGLAAATGELFF.

V and J are TRBV7-9 and TRBJ1-2; TRBD1 is a possible D gene (5 bases). The CDR3 extends over 17 amino acids. V dropped 4 bases and J dropped 5 bases, with 23 bases sitting between them. Looked up from germline, CDR1 is SEHNR and CDR2 is FQNEAQ (reference sequence). The CDR3 bases are TGTGCCAGCAGCTCAGGCGGCTATTCAGGGCCAGGGTATGGCTACACCTTC. Encoded protein: CASSSGGYSGPGYGYTF.

The rearrangement uses TRBV6-1 and TRBJ2-7; TRBD2 matches at 14 bases. V trimming: 2 bases; J trimming: 4 bases; junction bases outside the gene matches: 4. CDR1 and CDR2 (germline): MNHNS, SASEGT. The CDR3 spans 16 residues. The CDR3 region has the DNA TGTGCCAGCAGTGAATGGACTAGCGGGGGGCTATACGAGCAGTACTTC. Its protein is CASSEWTSGGLYEQYF.

The CDR3 reads CASSQVAGTQSYYGYTF. CDR3 nucleotides: TGTGCCAGCAGCCAAGTGGCAGGAACCCAATCATACTATGGCTACACCTTC. This chain connects TRBV3-1 (or the pseudogene TRBV3-2) to TRBJ1-2, with D uncertain. Germline CDR1 reads LGHDT; CDR2 reads YNNKEL (reference sequence). The CDR3 extends over 17 amino acids. The V gene lost 1 base and the J gene lost 3 bases, with 18 bases spanning the gap.

Concerning this clone itself: Other DNA sequences in the sample encode the same CDR3. The rearrangement joins TRBV18 to TRBJ1-5, with TRBD1 matching over 8 bases. CDR1 and CDR2 (germline): KGHSH, LQKENI. V was clipped by 4 bases and J by 5 bases; unmatched bases: 1. The CDR3 has 13 amino acids. The CDR3 DNA sequence: TGTGCCAGCTCACTGGACAGGGATCAGCCCCAGCATTTT. It codes for CASSLDRDQPQHF.

The genes are TRBV6-6 and TRBJ1-2; D is perhaps TRBD1 (6 bases). Trimming shortened V by 0 bases and J by 5 bases, and 10 bases separated the two germline ends. Germline CDR1 MNHNY, CDR2 SVGAGI (reference sequence). CDR3 size: 14 residues. As DNA, the CDR3 is TGTGCCAGCAGTTACTCCGGACAGTCTTATGGCTACACCTTC. Its protein is CASSYSGQSYGYTF.

This clone appeared a few times. The chain is built from TRBV25-1 and TRBJ2-1, with D possibly TRBD2 on 5 matching bases. Germline-derived CDR1 and CDR2 are MGHDK and SYGVNS. Deletions cut 3 bases from V and 0 bases from J, with 9 bases between. The CDR3 loop spans 15 amino acids. The CDR3 DNA is TGTGCCAGCAGTGATCGGGGATTCTCCTACAATGAGCAGTTCTTC. It yields the protein CASSDRGFSYNEQFF. The complete variable domain, with remaining parts taken from reference TRBV25-1 and TRBJ2-1, reads EADIYQTPRYLVIGTGKKITLECSQTMGHDKMYWYQQDPGMELHLIHYSYGVNSTEKGDLSSESTVSRIRTEHFPLTLESARPSHTSQYLCASSDRGFSYNEQFFGPGTRLTVL.

The rearrangement joins TRBV28 to TRBJ1-2; D gene unclear. Per germline, CDR1 MDHEN and CDR2 SYDVKM. The V gene lost 4 bases and the J gene lost 10 bases, with 16 bases spanning the gap. CDR3 size: 13 residues. CDR3 protein: CASSSPLLRDYTF. CDR3 DNA: TGTGCCAGCAGTTCTCCACTCCTGAGAGACTACACCTTC.

V is TRBV11-2 and J is TRBJ1-1, with a tentative D call TRBD1 (6 bases). V was cut by 5 bases and J by 3 bases, with 16 bases left in between. The CDR3 sequence is 15 residues long. In germline, CDR1 is SGHAT, CDR2 FQNNGV. CDR3 in amino acids: CASSRPDSGHTEAFF. The CDR3 DNA is TGTGCCAGCAGCAGACCGGACAGTGGTCACACTGAAGCTTTCTTT.

The chain carries TRBV7-8 and TRBJ2-2; 11 positions match TRBD2. The CDR3 is made up of 19 amino acids. With V trimmed by 4 bases and J by 1 base, 11 bases remained unmatched. Per germline, CDR1 SGHVS and CDR2 FQNEAQ. The CDR3 DNA is TGTGCCAGCAGCTCAGAAACCACTAGCGGGGGCCTGAACACCGGGGAGCTGTTTTTT. This codes for CASSSETTSGGLNTGELFF.

The sample holds a few counts of this clone. The V call is TRBV7-9, the J call TRBJ1-3, with D unclear. The V end lost 1 base, the J end lost 0 bases, and 7 bases lay between the germline ends. The CDR3 length is 15 residues. CDR1 and CDR2 from the germline V gene are SEHNR and FQNEAQ (reference sequence). The CDR3 sequence: CASSLERISGNTIYF. The CDR3 coding sequence is TGTGCCAGCAGCTTAGAGCGGATCTCTGGAAACACCATATATTTT.

The rearrangement joins TRBV7-2 to TRBJ2-7; possible D gene TRBD2, 5 bases. CDR1 and CDR2 (germline): SGHTA, FQGNSA. Trimming cost V 5 bases and J 4 bases, with 15 bases left between them. This CDR3 contains 14 residues. CDR3 in amino acids: CASSRSVTQYEQYF. The CDR3 DNA sequence: TGTGCCAGCAGCCGTAGCGTGACACAATACGAGCAGTACTTC.